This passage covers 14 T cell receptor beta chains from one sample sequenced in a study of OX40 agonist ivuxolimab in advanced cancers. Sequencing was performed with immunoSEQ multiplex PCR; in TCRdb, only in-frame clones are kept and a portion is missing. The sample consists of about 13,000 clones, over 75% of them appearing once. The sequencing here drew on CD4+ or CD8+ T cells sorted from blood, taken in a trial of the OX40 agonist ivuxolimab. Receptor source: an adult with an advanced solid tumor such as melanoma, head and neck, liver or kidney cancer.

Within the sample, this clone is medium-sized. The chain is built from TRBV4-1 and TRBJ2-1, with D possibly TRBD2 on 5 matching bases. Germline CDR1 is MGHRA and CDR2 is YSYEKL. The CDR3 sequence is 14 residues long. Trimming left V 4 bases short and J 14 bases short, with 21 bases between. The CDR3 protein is CASSPTIVSGMEFF. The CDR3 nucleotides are TGCGCCAGCAGCCCCACCATAGTGTCGGGAATGGAGTTCTTC.

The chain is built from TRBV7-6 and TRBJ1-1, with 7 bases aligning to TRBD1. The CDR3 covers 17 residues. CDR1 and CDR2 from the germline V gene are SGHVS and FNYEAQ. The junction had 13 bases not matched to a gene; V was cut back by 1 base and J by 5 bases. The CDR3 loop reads CASSLGDRGQGETEAFF. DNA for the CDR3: TGTGCCAGCAGCTTAGGGGACCGTGGGCAGGGGGAGACTGAAGCTTTCTTT.

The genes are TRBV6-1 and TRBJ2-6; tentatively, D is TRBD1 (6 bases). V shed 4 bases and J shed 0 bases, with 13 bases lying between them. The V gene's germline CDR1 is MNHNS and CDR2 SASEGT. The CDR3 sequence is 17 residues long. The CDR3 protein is CASSAGAFYSGANVLTF. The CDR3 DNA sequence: TGTGCCAGCAGTGCAGGGGCCTTCTACTCTGGGGCCAACGTCCTGACTTTC.

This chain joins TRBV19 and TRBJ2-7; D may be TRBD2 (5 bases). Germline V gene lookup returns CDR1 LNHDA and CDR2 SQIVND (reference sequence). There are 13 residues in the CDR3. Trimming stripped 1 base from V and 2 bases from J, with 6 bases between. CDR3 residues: CASSIAGTYEQYF. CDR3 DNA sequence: TGTGCCAGTAGTATAGCGGGAACCTACGAGCAGTACTTC.

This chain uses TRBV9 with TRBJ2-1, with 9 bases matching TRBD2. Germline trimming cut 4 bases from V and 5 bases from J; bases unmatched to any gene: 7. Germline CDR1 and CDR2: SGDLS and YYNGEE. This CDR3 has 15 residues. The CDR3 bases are TGTGCCAGCAGCAACAGACTAGCGGCCAACAATGAGCAGTTCTTC. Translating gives CASSNRLAANNEQFF.

The CDR3 region is CASNQDDSPGTQYF. The CDR3 DNA sequence: TGTGCCAGCAACCAGGACGACAGCCCAGGGACCCAGTACTTC. The chain links TRBV9 to TRBJ2-5; a possible D gene is TRBD1 (5 bases). The V and J ends lost 6 bases and 7 bases respectively, with 19 bases between them. CDR3 length: 14 residues. The germline CDR1 and CDR2 sequences are SGDLS and YYNGEE. The full variable domain, in which reference TRBV9 and TRBJ2-5 provide the parts outside the CDR3, is DSGVTQTPKHLITATGQRVTLRCSPRSGDLSVYWYQQSLDQGLQFLIQYYNGEERAKGNILERFSAQQFPDLHSELNLSSLELGDSALYFCASNQDDSPGTQYFGPGTRLLVL.

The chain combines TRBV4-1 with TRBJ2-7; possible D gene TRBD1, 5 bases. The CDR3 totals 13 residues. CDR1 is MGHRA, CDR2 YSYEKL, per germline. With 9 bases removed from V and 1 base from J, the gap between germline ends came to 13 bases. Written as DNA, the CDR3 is TGCGCCAGTGGGCAGGGTCTATCCTACGAGCAGTACTTC. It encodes CASGQGLSYEQYF.

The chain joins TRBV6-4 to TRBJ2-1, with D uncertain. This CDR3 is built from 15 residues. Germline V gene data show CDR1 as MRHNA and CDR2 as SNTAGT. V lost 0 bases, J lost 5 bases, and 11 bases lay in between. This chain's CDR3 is CASSDSVGSDNEQFF. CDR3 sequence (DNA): TGTGCCAGCAGTGACTCCGTCGGGTCGGACAATGAGCAGTTCTTC.

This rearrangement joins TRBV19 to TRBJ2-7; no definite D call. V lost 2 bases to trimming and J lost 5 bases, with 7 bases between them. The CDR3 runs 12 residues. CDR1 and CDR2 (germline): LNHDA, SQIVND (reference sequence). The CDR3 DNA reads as TGTGCCAGTAGTATACTTGGCAACGAGCAGTACTTC. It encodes CASSILGNEQYF.

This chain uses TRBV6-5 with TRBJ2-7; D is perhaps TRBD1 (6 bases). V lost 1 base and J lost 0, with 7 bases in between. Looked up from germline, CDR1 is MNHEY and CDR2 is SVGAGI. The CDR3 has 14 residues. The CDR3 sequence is CASSYLGASYEQYF. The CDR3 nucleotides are TGTGCCAGCAGTTACTTGGGGGCCTCCTACGAGCAGTACTTC.

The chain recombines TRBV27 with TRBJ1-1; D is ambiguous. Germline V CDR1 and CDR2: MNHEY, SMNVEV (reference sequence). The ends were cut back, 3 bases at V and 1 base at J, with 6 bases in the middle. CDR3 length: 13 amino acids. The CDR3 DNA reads TGTGCCAGCAGTTTTTCGGGGAACACTGAAGCTTTCTTT. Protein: CASSFSGNTEAFF.

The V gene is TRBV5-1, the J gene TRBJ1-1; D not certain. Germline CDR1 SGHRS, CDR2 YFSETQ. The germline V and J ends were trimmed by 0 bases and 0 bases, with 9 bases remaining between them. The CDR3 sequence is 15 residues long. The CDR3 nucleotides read TGCGCCAGCAGCTTGGGTAGGGAAATGAACACTGAAGCTTTCTTT. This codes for CASSLGREMNTEAFF.

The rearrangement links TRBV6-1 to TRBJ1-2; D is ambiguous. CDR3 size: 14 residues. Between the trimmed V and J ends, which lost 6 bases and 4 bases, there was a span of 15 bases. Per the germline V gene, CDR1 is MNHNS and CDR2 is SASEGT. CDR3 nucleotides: TGTGCCAGCAGGGCTTACGGAACCCTCTATGGCTACACCTTC. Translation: CASRAYGTLYGYTF.

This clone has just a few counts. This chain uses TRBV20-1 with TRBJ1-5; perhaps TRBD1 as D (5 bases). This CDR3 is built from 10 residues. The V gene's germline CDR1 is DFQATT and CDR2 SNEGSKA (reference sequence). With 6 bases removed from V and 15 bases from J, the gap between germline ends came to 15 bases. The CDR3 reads CSAGQGTPHF. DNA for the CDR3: TGCAGTGCCGGCCAGGGTACCCCGCATTTT.